The sequence of this T cell receptor beta chain was determined in a study of T cell changes during pregnancy in multiple sclerosis. Produced via immunoSEQ multiplex PCR; TCRdb's table is partial and in-frame only. Of some 51,000 clones in the sample, over 85% are singletons; the top ten hold roughly 0.5%. The CDR3 is 18 amino acids. V lost 0 bases to trimming and J lost 7 bases; unmatched junction nucleotides: 11. The germline V gene encodes CDR1 SGDLS and CDR2 YYNGEE. This receptor was taken from a female donor with multiple sclerosis, enrolled in a pregnancy study. The J gene is TRBJ2-1, the V gene TRBV9; 12 bases are a match to TRBD2. This specimen consisted of CD4+ T cells from peripheral blood mononuclear cells, obtained in the first trimester of pregnancy. The CDR3 loop is CASSVANPLAGGQNEQFF. DNA for the CDR3: TGTGCCAGCAGCGTAGCAAACCCCCTAGCGGGGGGGCAGAATGAGCAGTTCTTC.